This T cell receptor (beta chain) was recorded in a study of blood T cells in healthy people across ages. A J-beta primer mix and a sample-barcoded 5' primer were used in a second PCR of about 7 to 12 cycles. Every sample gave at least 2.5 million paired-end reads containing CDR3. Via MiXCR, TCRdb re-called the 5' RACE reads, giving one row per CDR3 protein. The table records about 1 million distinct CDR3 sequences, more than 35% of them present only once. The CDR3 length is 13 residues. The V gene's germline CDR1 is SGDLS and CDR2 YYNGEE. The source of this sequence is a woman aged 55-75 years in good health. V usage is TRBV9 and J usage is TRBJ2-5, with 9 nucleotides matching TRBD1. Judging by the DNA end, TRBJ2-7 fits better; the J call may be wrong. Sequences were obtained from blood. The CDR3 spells CASSVVTGGEQYF. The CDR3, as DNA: TGTGCCAGCAGCGTAGTGACAGGGGGCGAGCAGTACTTC.